One sample yielded the 30 T cell receptor beta chains listed below, sequenced in a study of cytomegalovirus exposure and HLA in healthy donors. The PCR ran on 60 Vbeta and 13 Jbeta primers. Sequenced by immunoSEQ multiplex PCR; TCRdb stores in-frame clones only, minus some. Here the sample spans over 150,000 clones, roughly 78% being singletons. Sequenced sample: PBMCs. These receptors all come from a man aged 40-55 years in good health and CMV-seronegative.

This sequence joins TRBV18 and TRBJ2-4, with 8 bases that match TRBD2. The germline CDR1 and CDR2 sequences are KGHSH and LQKENI. This CDR3 is 12 amino acids long. V shed 6 bases and J 16 bases; nucleotides not matched to a gene: 11. The DNA of the CDR3 is TGTGCCAGCTCCCTCGCGGGGGGACCAATATACTTC. Amino acids: CASSLAGGPIYF. The variable domain in full, with the rest retrieved from reference TRBV18 and TRBJ2-4, is NAGVMQNPRHLVRRRGQEARLRCSPMKGHSHVYWYRQLPEEGLKFMVYLQKENIIDESGMPKERFSAEFPKEGPSILRIQQVVRGDSAAYFCASSLAGGPIYFGAGTRLSVL.

This chain connects TRBV6-1 to TRBJ2-7; D is possibly TRBD2 (6 bases). The CDR3 runs 14 residues. V lost 10 bases and J 2 bases, leaving 18 bases between the germline ends. Germline V gene data show CDR1 as MNHNS and CDR2 as SASEGT. CDR3 coding DNA: TGTGCCATCCTACTAGCAAAGGGGACCTACGAGCAGTACTTC. Translating gives CAILLAKGTYEQYF.

The rearrangement uses TRBV28 and TRBJ2-5, with a tentative D call TRBD1 (6 bases). V lost 5 bases and J lost 2, with 15 bases in between. CDR3 length: 15 amino acids. Germline V gene data show CDR1 as MDHEN and CDR2 as SYDVKM. CDR3 nucleotide sequence: TGTGCCAGCAGTCGCCCCACGACAGGTCAAGAGACCCAGTACTTC. Encoded protein: CASSRPTTGQETQYF.

The CDR3 DNA is TGTGCCAGCAGCTTAATGGACAGGGTGGTGAATCAGCCCCAGCATTTT. Translated: CASSLMDRVVNQPQHF. The V gene is TRBV7-8, the J gene TRBJ1-5; 8 bases are a match to TRBD1. Germline V gives CDR1 SGHVS, CDR2 FQNEAQ. This CDR3 spans 16 amino acids. With 2 bases clipped from V and 4 bases from J, the junction kept 7 bases outside the gene matches.

V gene TRBV28 combines with J gene TRBJ1-5, with D uncertain. V was pared by 8 bases and J by 7 bases, with 18 bases between. The CDR3 runs to 14 residues. The germline gives CDR1 MDHEN, CDR2 SYDVKM. CDR3 sequence (DNA): TGTGCCAGCTTCGCCCCAGGTGAGGGACAGCCCCAGCATTTT. It codes for CASFAPGEGQPQHF. Filled out from reference TRBV28 and TRBJ1-5, the complete variable domain reads DVKVTQSSRYLVKRTGEKVFLECVQDMDHENMFWYRQDPGLGLRLIYFSYDVKMKEKGDIPEGYSVSREKKERFSLILESASTNQTSMYLCASFAPGEGQPQHFGDGTRLSIL.

CDR3 DNA: TGCAGCGTTGGACAGATGCAAGAGACCCAGTACTTC. Its translation is CSVGQMQETQYF. The chain employs TRBV29-1 and TRBJ2-5, with a weak D call TRBD1 (5 bases). Germline CDR1 is SQVTM and CDR2 is ANQGSEA. The CDR3 length is 12 residues. Trimming cost V 4 bases and J 2 bases, with 8 bases left between them.

J is TRBJ2-5 and V is TRBV5-5, with D possibly TRBD1 on 6 matching bases. Trimming removed 2 bases from V and 5 bases from J, with 10 bases in between. CDR1 is SGHKS, CDR2 YYEKEE, per germline (reference sequence). The CDR3 totals 13 residues. The CDR3 nucleotides are TGTGCCAGCAGCTTACAGGGACCGGAGACCCAGTACTTC. Amino acids: CASSLQGPETQYF. Drawing the rest from reference TRBV5-5 and TRBJ2-5, the complete variable domain is DAGVTQSPTHLIKTRGQQVTLRCSPISGHKSVSWYQQVLGQGPQFIFQYYEKEERGRGNFPDRFSARQFPNYSSELNVNALLLGDSALYLCASSLQGPETQYFGPGTRLLVL.

The rearrangement uses TRBV19 and TRBJ2-5; TRBD2 agrees at 7 bases. Germline CDR1 LNHDA, CDR2 SQIVND (reference sequence). V gave up 4 bases and J gave up 2 bases; unmatched junction bases: 4. The CDR3 has 14 residues. The DNA of the CDR3 is TGTGCCAGTAGTAGGTGGGGGGGGCAAGAGACCCAGTACTTC. Protein sequence: CASSRWGGQETQYF.

The J gene is TRBJ2-3, the V gene TRBV19; the D gene is possibly TRBD2 (6 bases). The germline gives CDR1 LNHDA, CDR2 SQIVND (reference sequence). V was cut by 9 bases and J by 4 bases, with 11 bases left in between. CDR3 length: 12 residues. CDR3 amino acids: CASGTPPDTQYF. DNA for the CDR3: TGTGCCAGCGGGACTCCGCCAGATACGCAGTATTTT.

This clone was recorded only once. DNA for the CDR3: TGTGCCAGCAGCTTAGCGTGGGGACTAGCGGACTACAATGAGCAGTTCTTC. Translated: CASSLAWGLADYNEQFF. The rearrangement links TRBV7-2 to TRBJ2-1; TRBD2 matches at 11 bases. Germline CDR1 reads SGHTA; CDR2 reads FQGNSA. This CDR3 comprises 17 residues. V was pared by 0 bases and J by 3 bases, with 4 bases of the junction left unmatched.

The CDR3 nucleotides read TGCAGCGTTCATACTAGCGAGACATACGAGCAGTACTTC. This gives the protein CSVHTSETYEQYF. This chain links TRBV29-1 with TRBJ2-7, with 7 nucleotides matching TRBD2. J gave up 4 bases and V 5 bases, and 8 bases lay outside the gene matches. The CDR3 is made up of 13 amino acids. Germline lookup yields CDR1 SQVTM and CDR2 ANQGSEA.

The chain uses TRBV9 and TRBJ2-7; possibly TRBD2 for D (6 bases). V was cut by 0 bases and J by 1 base, with 11 bases left in between. Germline V gene sequence: CDR1 SGDLS, CDR2 YYNGEE. CDR3 length: 15 residues. CDR3 protein: CASSVAAGFSYEQYF. The CDR3 DNA sequence: TGTGCCAGCAGCGTAGCGGCGGGATTTTCCTACGAGCAGTACTTC.

This clone appeared a few times. The chain employs TRBV29-1 and TRBJ2-7; TRBD1 is a possible D gene (6 bases). Per germline, CDR1 SQVTM and CDR2 ANQGSEA. CDR3 length: 13 amino acids. V dropped 6 bases and J dropped 5 bases, with 17 bases sitting between them. The CDR3 loop reads CSVTFTGSHEQYF. The CDR3 bases are TGCAGCGTGACCTTTACAGGGAGCCACGAGCAGTACTTC.

The genes are TRBV5-5 and TRBJ2-2; 8 bases align to TRBD2. Trimming took 2 bases from V and 7 from J; bases not matched to a gene: 13. Germline V gene lookup returns CDR1 SGHKS and CDR2 YYEKEE (reference sequence). The CDR3 has 17 residues. CDR3 sequence (DNA): TGTGCCAGCAGCTTAGGCAGCCTAGCGGGTATTCGCGGGGAGCTGTTTTTT. Translating gives CASSLGSLAGIRGELFF.

V and J are TRBV4-2 and TRBJ2-7, with D possibly TRBD2 on 5 matching bases. The CDR3 is 14 amino acids. Germline assignment: CDR1 LGHNA and CDR2 YNFKEQ. Trimming stripped 1 base from V and 0 bases from J, with 7 bases between. CDR3 in amino acids: CASSQASGSYEQYF. Written as DNA, the CDR3 is TGTGCCAGCAGCCAAGCCAGCGGCTCCTACGAGCAGTACTTC.

V gene TRBV9 combines with J gene TRBJ2-2; D is possibly TRBD1 (6 bases). In germline, CDR1 is SGDLS, CDR2 YYNGEE. Deletions cut 0 bases from V and 8 bases from J, with 11 bases between. The CDR3 length is 14 residues. The DNA for the CDR3 is TGTGCCAGCAGCGTAGCACAGGGTGAAGGGGAGCTGTTTTTT. Translating gives CASSVAQGEGELFF.

In DNA form, the CDR3 reads TGTGCCAGCAGCCGAGATACTAGTCTAACCGAGCAGTACTTC. Its translation: CASSRDTSLTEQYF. The rearrangement links TRBV4-2 to TRBJ2-7, with D possibly matching TRBD2 (5 bases). This CDR3 is built from 14 residues. CDR1 LGHNA and CDR2 YNFKEQ come from the germline V gene. Trimming took off 4 bases at V and 6 bases at J, with 16 bases between the two ends.

The J gene is TRBJ1-1, the V gene TRBV4-2, with no clear D. Trimming removed 4 bases at V and 1 base at J, with 10 bases between. The CDR3 runs 14 residues. Germline CDR1 LGHNA, CDR2 YNFKEQ. This CDR3 is CASSPVTPNTEAFF. CDR3 bases: TGTGCCAGCAGCCCAGTGACACCGAACACTGAAGCTTTCTTT.

The CDR3, as DNA: TGTGCCATCAGTGAGTCTTGGGGACAGGGCGGGTACGAGCAGTACTTC. Protein product: CAISESWGQGGYEQYF. V is TRBV10-3 and J is TRBJ2-7; TRBD1 matches at 9 bases. Germline V gives CDR1 ENHRY, CDR2 SYGVKD. V shed 0 bases and J 4 bases; nucleotides not matched to a gene: 7. CDR3 length equals 16 residues.

This rearrangement joins TRBV29-1 to TRBJ1-1; possible D gene TRBD1, 5 bases. This CDR3 has 13 amino acids. The germline V gene encodes CDR1 SQVTM and CDR2 ANQGSEA. With 5 bases removed from V and 0 bases from J, the gap between germline ends came to 10 bases. CDR3: CSVRSGVNTEAFF. Written as DNA, the CDR3 is TGCAGCGTTCGGTCGGGGGTGAACACTGAAGCTTTCTTT.

Only a few counts were recorded for this clone. The chain is built from TRBV27 and TRBJ2-5, with 8 nucleotides matching TRBD2. With the DNA end fitting TRBJ2-7 better, the J assignment may be wrong. Looked up from germline, CDR1 is MNHEY and CDR2 is SMNVEV (reference sequence). The CDR3 covers 15 residues. This CDR3 reads CASSRLATSSYEQYF. In nucleotides, the CDR3 is TGTGCCAGCAGCAGACTAGCGACGAGCTCCTACGAGCAGTACTTC.

This chain joins TRBV7-9 and TRBJ1-1; no clear D gene. There are 12 residues in the CDR3. Trimming took off 4 bases at V and 5 bases at J, with 8 bases between the two ends. Germline CDR1 is SEHNR and CDR2 is FQNEAQ (reference sequence). CDR3 protein: CASSSRETEAFF. DNA of the CDR3: TGTGCCAGCAGCTCCCGAGAGACTGAAGCTTTCTTT.

The rearrangement links TRBV6-6 to TRBJ2-4; D not certain. Germline V lookup: CDR1 MNHNY, CDR2 SVGAGI (reference sequence). CDR3 length: 13 amino acids. V was cut by 7 bases and J by 7 bases, with 14 bases left in between. The CDR3 reads CASTFDTGNIQYF. The CDR3, as DNA: TGTGCCAGCACTTTCGACACTGGGAACATTCAGTACTTC.

This clone was detected only a few times. V gene TRBV28 combines with J gene TRBJ2-2; 7 nucleotides align to TRBD2. V lost 1 base to trimming and J lost 7 bases; unmatched junction nucleotides: 0. CDR1 MDHEN and CDR2 SYDVKM come from the germline V gene. This CDR3 has 13 residues. CDR3 region: CASSLLAGGELFF. The DNA of the CDR3 is TGTGCCAGCAGTTTATTAGCGGGCGGGGAGCTGTTTTTT.

This chain connects TRBV5-1 to TRBJ2-7, with 14 bases matching TRBD2. J was trimmed by 3 bases and V by 4 bases; bases with no gene match: 6. CDR3 length: 16 amino acids. CDR1 and CDR2 (germline): SGHRS, YFSETQ. The CDR3 protein is CASSTGLAGVNYEQYF. The CDR3 nucleotides are TGCGCCAGCAGCACGGGACTAGCGGGAGTGAACTACGAGCAGTACTTC.

This chain connects TRBV28 to TRBJ1-1; tentative D call: TRBD1 (5 bases). CDR1 and CDR2 from the germline V gene are MDHEN and SYDVKM. Trimming took off 2 bases at V and 11 bases at J, with 33 bases between the two ends. The CDR3 length is 19 residues. CDR3 sequence reads: CASSLSAGLGIDILGAAFF. The DNA for the CDR3 is TGTGCCAGCAGTTTAAGTGCGGGGCTTGGCATCGATATCCTGGGTGCGGCTTTCTTT.

The chain carries TRBV10-1 and TRBJ2-7; D is uncertain. This CDR3 has 12 amino acids. Between the trimmed V and J ends, which lost 4 bases and 5 bases, there was a span of 9 bases. CDR1 is WNHNN and CDR2 is SYGVQD in the germline V gene (reference sequence). CDR3 in DNA: TGCGCCAGCAGTGGGAGAACAAACGAGCAGTACTTC. Translated, it gives CASSGRTNEQYF.

This clone was seen once. This chain uses TRBV15 with TRBJ2-5, with no clear D. V dropped 5 bases and J dropped 2 bases, with 12 bases sitting between them. This CDR3 is built from 14 residues. Germline CDR1 reads LNHNV; CDR2 reads YYDKDF (reference sequence). CDR3 protein: CATSGGYIQETQYF. The CDR3 region has the DNA TGTGCCACCAGCGGTGGTTACATTCAAGAGACCCAGTACTTC.

The chain links TRBV11-1 to TRBJ2-1, with 7 bases lining up with TRBD2. The CDR3 length is 14 residues. After removal of 6 bases from V and 4 bases from J, the junction contained 6 bases not matched to a gene. Germline CDR1 is SGHAT and CDR2 is FQDESV (reference sequence). CDR3 bases: TGTGCCAGCAGTGATGTGCGGGAGTACAATGAGCAGTTCTTC. Translated, it gives CASSDVREYNEQFF.

J is TRBJ2-2 and V is TRBV7-8; D unclear. Germline values: CDR1 SGHVS, CDR2 FQNEAQ. Trimming removed 3 bases from V and 6 bases from J, with 8 bases in between. CDR3 length equals 13 residues. CDR3 DNA sequence: TGTGCCAGCAGCTTCATCAGGTCCGGGGAGCTGTTTTTT. Residues: CASSFIRSGELFF.